One sample yielded the 19 T cell receptor beta chains listed below, sequenced in a study of post-analysis software for immune sequencing data. Study-level findings and limits: A handful of TRBV segments were more frequent in patients than controls; TRBV5-6, TRBV5-1 and TRBV20-1 belonged to this group.

Unique molecular identifiers were built into the TCR beta cDNA libraries. MiXCR, applied by TCRdb to the PCR reads, yields one record per CDR3 protein. The data hold 600,000 to 750,000 distinct CDR3 sequences, with around 64% observed a single time. What these receptors recognize is not known. Sequencing input: blood. The receptors come from a girl under 10 years old with multiple sclerosis.

This clonotype was seen more than once but under ten times. The chain links TRBV14 to TRBJ2-1; the D gene is possibly TRBD2 (6 bases). Germline CDR1 is SGHDN and CDR2 is FVKESK. The CDR3 consists of 13 residues. The V gene lost 1 base and the J gene lost 5 bases, with 6 bases spanning the gap. CDR3 nucleotide sequence: TGTGCCAGCAGCCAAGGCGGGAACAATGAGCAGTTCTTC. Translated: CASSQGGNNEQFF.

The chain employs TRBV19 and TRBJ1-1, with D possibly TRBD1 on 6 matching bases. The ends were cut back, 6 bases at V and 7 bases at J, with 18 bases in the middle. This CDR3 has 14 residues. Germline V lookup: CDR1 LNHDA, CDR2 SQIVND (reference sequence). As DNA, the CDR3 is TGTGCCAGTAGGACGGAAGGACAGAGAATTGAAGCTTTCTTT. This encodes CASRTEGQRIEAFF.

On this clonotype itself: Germline and junction disagree at one end, which may indicate a read error. The chain combines TRBV12-3 or TRBV12-4 with TRBJ1-5; D is undetermined. CDR3 length: 13 residues. DNA of the CDR3: TGTGCCAGCAGAGGTGTTAGCACTCAGCCCCAGCATTTT. This encodes CASRGVSTQPQHF.

The chain has TRBV30 and TRBJ1-1, with 9 bases matching TRBD1. CDR1 and CDR2 (germline): GTSNPN, SVGIG (reference sequence). V dropped 4 bases and J dropped 4; count of bases not matched to a gene: 7. The CDR3 is made up of 14 amino acids. Here the CDR3 reads CAWNRGQGSTEAFF. CDR3 DNA sequence: TGTGCCTGGAACCGTGGACAGGGGAGCACTGAAGCTTTCTTT. The complete variable domain, with remaining parts taken from reference TRBV30 and TRBJ1-1, reads SQTIHQWPATLVQPVGSPLSLECTVEGTSNPNLYWYRQAAGRGLQLLFYSVGIGQISSEVPQNLSASRPQDRQFILSSKKLLLSDSGFYLCAWNRGQGSTEAFFGQGTRLTVV.

The genes are TRBV6-1 and TRBJ2-3, with 9 bases fitting TRBD1. Germline V lookup: CDR1 MNHNS, CDR2 SASEGT. This CDR3 contains 15 residues. V shed 7 bases, J shed 2 bases, and the junction held 7 bases outside the gene matches. CDR3 nucleotides: TGTGCCAGCAAGGCGGGACAGGGCTACACAGATACGCAGTATTTT. Its protein is CASKAGQGYTDTQYF.

The V call is TRBV11-2, the J call TRBJ2-7; TRBD2 matches 7 bases. V was pared by 11 bases and J by 7 bases, with 11 bases of the junction left unmatched. The CDR3 spans 12 residues. CDR1 and CDR2 from the germline V gene are SGHAT and FQNNGV. Written as DNA, the CDR3 is TGTGCCTCCTGGGGAGGGGAATGGGAGCAGTACTTC. Translating it yields CASWGGEWEQYF. Filled out from reference TRBV11-2 and TRBJ2-7, the complete variable domain reads EAGVAQSPRYKIIEKRQSVAFWCNPISGHATLYWYQQILGQGPKLLIQFQNNGVVDDSQLPKDRFSAERLKGVDSTLKIQPAKLEDSAVYLCASWGGEWEQYFGPGTRLTVT.

This sequence joins TRBV20-1 and TRBJ2-1; D unclear. Germline CDR1 and CDR2: DFQATT and SNEGSKA (reference sequence). Deletions cut 6 bases from V and 4 bases from J, with 22 bases between. The CDR3 consists of 16 residues. CDR3 bases: TGCAGTGCCCGTCTAGTCGCGGAACTCACATACAATGAGCAGTTCTTC. Residues: CSARLVAELTYNEQFF.

V is TRBV12-3 or TRBV12-4 and J is TRBJ2-7; 7 bases align to TRBD2. V was pared by 1 base and J by 0 bases, with 3 bases of the junction left unmatched. The CDR3 sequence is 15 residues long. The CDR3 coding sequence is TGTGCCAGCAGTTTAGGAGCGGGGATCTCCTACGAGCAGTACTTC. Amino acid sequence: CASSLGAGISYEQYF.

CDR3 in amino acids: CSARVASGVFNSYNEQFF. The CDR3 DNA is TGCAGTGCTAGAGTTGCTAGCGGGGTTTTCAACTCCTACAATGAGCAGTTCTTC. The rearrangement joins TRBV20-1 to TRBJ2-1, with TRBD2 identical over 9 bases. Germline values: CDR1 DFQATT, CDR2 SNEGSKA (reference sequence). The CDR3 spans 18 residues. V shed 1 base, J shed 0 bases, and the junction held 10 bases outside the gene matches.

This chain connects TRBV12-3 or TRBV12-4 to TRBJ1-1, with 8 bases identical to TRBD1. CDR3 length: 16 residues. The J segment lost 4 bases and the V segment lost 6 bases, leaving 13 bases of the junction unmatched. CDR3 DNA sequence: TGTGCCAGCAGCCCTCGTGGACAGGGTTTGGGCACTGAAGCTTTCTTT. As protein: CASSPRGQGLGTEAFF.

This rearrangement joins TRBV11-2 to TRBJ2-5; D unresolved. The DNA matches TRBJ2-7 better at its end, which makes the J call doubtful. Per the germline V gene, CDR1 is SGHAT and CDR2 is FQNNGV. The CDR3 has 15 residues. The CDR3 DNA follows: TGTGCCAGCAGCTTAGGGATCGACTTCGGTGGCGAGCAGTACTTC. Protein product: CASSLGIDFGGEQYF.

The chain carries TRBV12-3 or TRBV12-4 and TRBJ1-2, with 8 nucleotides matching TRBD1. CDR3 length equals 16 residues. The ends lost 1 base at V and 3 bases at J; junction bases unmatched: 7. In DNA form, the CDR3 reads TGTGCCAGCAGTTTAGAGGCAGGGGGCGTACACTATGGCTACACCTTC. Translating gives CASSLEAGGVHYGYTF.

This clonotype has a count of ten or more. A much bigger clone sits one base away, suggesting this may be a read error. The V gene is TRBV10-1, the J gene TRBJ1-5; 7 nucleotides agree with TRBD1. J lost 7 bases, V lost 9 bases, and 12 bases had no gene match. Germline V gene lookup returns CDR1 WNHNN and CDR2 SYGVQD (reference sequence). The CDR3 contains 14 residues. The CDR3 bases are TGCGCCAGACGAGACAGGGAGGGAGGGCAGCCCCAGCATTTT. This sequence encodes CARRDREGGQPQHF.

This clonotype has more than one count but fewer than ten. The gene calls are TRBV4-1 and TRBJ2-1, with 12 nucleotides matching TRBD2. V lost 3 bases and J lost 5; bases outside the gene matches: 8. CDR1 MGHRA and CDR2 YSYEKL come from the germline V gene. The CDR3 extends over 17 amino acids. The CDR3 spells CASSHPLAGGPNNEQFF. The CDR3, as DNA: TGCGCCAGCAGCCATCCACTAGCGGGAGGACCTAACAATGAGCAGTTCTTC.

The chain employs TRBV29-1 and TRBJ2-1; the D gene is possibly TRBD1 (8 bases). Trimming cost V 7 bases and J 4 bases, with 14 bases left between them. CDR1 is SQVTM, CDR2 ANQGSEA, per germline. This CDR3 has 13 residues. CDR3 sequence reads: CSAGQGGYNEQFF. CDR3 bases: TGCAGCGCAGGACAGGGAGGGTACAATGAGCAGTTCTTC.

The V and J genes are TRBV5-6 and TRBJ2-7, with 7 bases matching TRBD2. Germline CDR1 and CDR2: SGHDT and YYEEEE. The CDR3 is made up of 14 amino acids. The ends lost 1 base at V and 3 bases at J; junction bases unmatched: 4. CDR3 loop: CASSLPGGGYEQYF. CDR3 bases: TGTGCCAGCAGCTTGCCGGGAGGTGGCTACGAGCAGTACTTC.

The V call is TRBV5-5, the J call TRBJ1-6, with a tentative D call TRBD1 (6 bases). This CDR3 comprises 15 residues. Germline V lookup: CDR1 SGHKS, CDR2 YYEKEE (reference sequence). V lost 0 bases and J 11 bases, leaving 15 bases between the germline ends. The CDR3 DNA sequence: TGTGCCAGCAGCTTGGTCGGACAGCGCGACGCACCCCTCCACTTT. Encoded protein: CASSLVGQRDAPLHF.

The V and J genes are TRBV12-3 or TRBV12-4 and TRBJ2-1; D call uncertain. Trimming took 5 bases from V and 8 from J, leaving 19 bases between them. This CDR3 is built from 15 residues. CDR3 in amino acids: CASSPGLVGSDEQFF. CDR3 bases: TGTGCCAGCAGTCCGGGCCTGGTGGGGTCAGATGAGCAGTTCTTC.

About this clonotype itself: Because the CDR3 is missing its conserved closing phenylalanine or tryptophan, this is likely a read error. The chain uses TRBV7-2 and TRBJ1-1; 8 nucleotides line up with TRBD1. V lost 5 bases to trimming and J lost 5 bases; unmatched junction nucleotides: 13. The CDR3 totals 16 residues. Germline loops: CDR1 SGHTA, CDR2 FQGNSA. CDR3 nucleotide sequence: TGTGCCAGCAGCCCCCGGACAGGGACGCTTGGAACTGAAGCTTTCTTG. Amino acid sequence: CASSPRTGTLGTEAFL.